Given below is one T cell receptor (beta chain) in context. In the original workflow: The authors estimated nucleated cell counts from reference gene primer amplification. The method was immunoSEQ multiplex PCR; TCRdb's version includes in-frame clones alone and lacks a portion of them. The D gene and trimming were derived from the DNA, and the V and J assignments and clone size from that table. The repertoire holds a few hundred thousand clones, roughly nine tenths seen once, with about 2.2% in the top ten. The entry originates in a study of blood T cell repertoires in COVID-19. Study-level information: Samples of COVID-19 (acute and convalescent) were obtained from the United States, Italy and Spain. PBMCs, B-cell-depleted T cells, or T cells were the source of the cDNA or gDNA that made up the material.

This CDR3 spans 13 amino acids. Unmatched junction bases numbered 2, after V lost 2 bases and J lost 6 bases. Per the germline V gene, CDR1 is SGHVS and CDR2 is FNYEAQ. The TCR comes from a woman between 50 and 59 years old with acute or convalescent COVID-19. Sequencing was carried out using peripheral blood. The rearrangement links TRBV7-6 to TRBJ2-3; TRBD1 matches 7 bases. The CDR3 nucleotides are TGTGCCAGCAGCTTAATGACAGGGGATACGCAGTATTTT. It is translated as CASSLMTGDTQYF.